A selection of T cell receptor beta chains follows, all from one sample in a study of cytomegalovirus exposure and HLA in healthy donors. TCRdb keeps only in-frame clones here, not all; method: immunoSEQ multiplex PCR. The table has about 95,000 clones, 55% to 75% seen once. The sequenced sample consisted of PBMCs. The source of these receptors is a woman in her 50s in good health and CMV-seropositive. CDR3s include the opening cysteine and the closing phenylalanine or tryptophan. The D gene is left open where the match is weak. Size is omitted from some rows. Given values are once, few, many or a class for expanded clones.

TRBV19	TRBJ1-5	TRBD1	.	CASSIRATGAFNQPQHF	TGTGCCAGTAGTATACGAGCGACAGGGGCCTTCAATCAGCCCCAGCATTTT
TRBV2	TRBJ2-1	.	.	CASSLTRGTTNEQFF	TGTGCCAGCAGCTTGACTAGAGGAACGACCAATGAGCAGTTCTTC
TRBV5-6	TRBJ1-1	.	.	CASSYYGGAGDETFF	TGTGCCAGCAGCTATTACGGGGGAGCGGGGGACGAAACTTTCTTT
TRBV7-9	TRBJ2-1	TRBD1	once	CASSLAIGQGIQDEQFF	TGTGCCAGCAGCTTAGCAATCGGACAGGGAATTCAGGATGAGCAGTTCTTC
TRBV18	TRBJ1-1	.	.	CASSPRLGQNTEAFF	TGTGCCAGCTCACCACGGCTTGGGCAAAACACTGAAGCTTTCTTT
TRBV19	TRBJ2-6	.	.	CASHTLTNRWGANVLTF	TGTGCCAGTCACACCTTGACAAACCGTTGGGGGGCCAACGTCCTGACTTTC
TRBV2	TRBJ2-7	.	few	CFKQIAAYEQYF	TGTTTCAAGCAGATCGCGGCATACGAGCAGTACTTC
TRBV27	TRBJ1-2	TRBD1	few	CASSWGTGEDGYTF	TGTGCCAGCAGTTGGGGGACAGGAGAGGATGGCTACACCTTC
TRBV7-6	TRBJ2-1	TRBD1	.	CAVRDRGGEQFF	TGTGCCGTCAGGGACAGGGGCGGTGAGCAGTTCTTC
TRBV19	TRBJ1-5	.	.	CASSHRGGYSNQPQHF	TGTGCCAGTAGTCACCGGGGAGGATATAGCAATCAGCCCCAGCATTTT
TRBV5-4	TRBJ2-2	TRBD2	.	CASSPENMRSGSGELFF	TGTGCCAGCAGCCCGGAAAATATGCGTAGCGGGAGCGGGGAGCTGTTTTTT
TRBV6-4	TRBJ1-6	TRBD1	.	CASSVTGTGRSPLHF	TGTGCCAGCAGTGTCACCGGGACAGGGCGGTCACCCCTCCACTTT
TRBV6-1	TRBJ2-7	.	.	CASSERPRGYEQYF	TGTGCCAGCAGTGAGAGACCCCGCGGCTACGAGCAGTACTTC
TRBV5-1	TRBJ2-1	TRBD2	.	CASSIRIGTSYRSGNEQFF	TGCGCCAGCAGCATCCGAATAGGGACTAGCTACCGGTCGGGCAATGAGCAGTTCTTC
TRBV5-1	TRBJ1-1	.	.	CASSFGHGNTEAFF	TGCGCCAGCAGCTTTGGGCACGGCAACACTGAAGCTTTCTTT
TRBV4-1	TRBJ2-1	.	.	CASSQVLVRYNEQFF	TGCGCCAGCAGCCAAGTCTTAGTCCGCTACAATGAGCAGTTCTTC
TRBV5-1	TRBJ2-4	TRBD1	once	CASSNPLRDRGNIQYF	TGCGCCAGCAGTAACCCCCTCCGGGACAGGGGAAACATTCAGTACTTC
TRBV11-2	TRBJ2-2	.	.	CASSLGRAGTGELFF	TGTGCCAGCAGCTTGGGCAGGGCAGGAACCGGGGAGCTGTTTTTT
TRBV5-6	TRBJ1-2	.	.	CASTPWEFYGYTF	TGTGCCAGCACCCCATGGGAGTTCTATGGCTACACCTTC
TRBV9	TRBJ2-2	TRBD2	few	CASSASGRAGGELFF	TGTGCCAGCAGCGCTAGCGGGAGGGCGGGCGGGGAGCTGTTTTTT
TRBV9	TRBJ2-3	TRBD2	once	CASSLAGGAPDTQYF	TGTGCCAGCAGCTTAGCGGGGGGGGCACCAGATACGCAGTATTTT
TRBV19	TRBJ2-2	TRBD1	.	CASSIGQGWAGELFF	TGTGCCAGTAGTATTGGACAGGGGTGGGCTGGGGAGCTGTTTTTT
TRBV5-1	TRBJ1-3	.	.	CASSVGGGPNSGNTIYF	TGCGCCAGCAGCGTAGGAGGTGGGCCAAACTCTGGAAACACCATATATTTT
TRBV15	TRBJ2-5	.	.	CATSRDTGQETQYF	TGTGCCACCAGCAGAGATACAGGGCAAGAGACCCAGTACTTC
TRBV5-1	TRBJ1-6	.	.	CASRQESSYNSPLHF	TGCGCCAGCAGACAGGAAAGCTCCTATAATTCACCCCTCCACTTT
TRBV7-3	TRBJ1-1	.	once	CASSLMSLPNTEAFF	TGTGCCAGCAGCTTAATGTCACTACCGAACACTGAAGCTTTCTTT
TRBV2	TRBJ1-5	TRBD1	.	CASNREGAGYQPQHF	TGTGCCAGCAACCGGGAGGGGGCAGGTTATCAGCCCCAGCATTTT
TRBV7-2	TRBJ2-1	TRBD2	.	CASSSDRLAGSSQFF	TGTGCCAGCAGCTCAGACCGACTAGCGGGAAGTTCACAGTTCTTC
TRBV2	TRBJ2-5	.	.	CASYLFGGATQYF	TGTGCCAGCTATCTTTTCGGGGGAGCGACCCAGTACTTC
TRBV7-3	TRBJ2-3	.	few	CASSISTSFAQYF	TGTGCCAGCAGCATCTCTACTAGTTTTGCGCAGTATTTT
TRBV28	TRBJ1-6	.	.	CASSFQERNSPLHF	TGTGCCAGCAGTTTTCAGGAACGTAATTCACCCCTCCACTTT
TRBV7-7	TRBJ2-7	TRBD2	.	CASSLWGGREQYF	TGTGCTAGCAGCTTGTGGGGGGGTCGGGAGCAGTACTTC
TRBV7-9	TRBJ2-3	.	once	CASSLGPADNTDTQYF	TGTGCCAGCAGCTTAGGCCCAGCGGATAACACAGATACGCAGTATTTT
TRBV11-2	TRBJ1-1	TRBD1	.	CASSWTGANTEAFF	TGTGCCAGCAGCTGGACAGGGGCGAACACTGAAGCTTTCTTT
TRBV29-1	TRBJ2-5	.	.	CSVGEGGQETQYF	TGCAGCGTTGGGGAAGGGGGACAAGAGACCCAGTACTTC
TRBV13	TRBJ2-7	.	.	CASSLSSYEQYF	TGTGCCAGCAGCCTAAGTTCCTACGAGCAGTACTTC
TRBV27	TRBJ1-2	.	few	CASSFGGGYGYTF	TGTGCCAGCAGTTTTGGGGGAGGCTATGGCTACACCTTC